The clone carrying this TCR beta chain was seen ten or more times. This sample was taken from a study of spatial heterogeneity in lung cancer. Trimming pared 0 bases from V and 8 bases from J, leaving 7 bases between. This CDR3 is 12 amino acids long. Germline CDR1 is DFQATT and CDR2 is SNEGSKA (reference sequence). Each CDR3 protein is one row after TCRdb ran MiXCR on the 5' RACE reads. The sample includes around 100,000 distinct CDR3 sequences, about 10% of them seen just once. The time point: blood at routine non-recurrence follow-up after resection. This chain connects TRBV20-1 to TRBJ1-4, with D uncertain. This TCR derives from a female donor with early-stage non-small cell lung cancer. This specimen was PBMCs, taken at follow-up. CDR3 DNA: TGCAGTGCTAGAGACGAGGGCGAAAAACTGTTTTTT. Residues: CSARDEGEKLFF.